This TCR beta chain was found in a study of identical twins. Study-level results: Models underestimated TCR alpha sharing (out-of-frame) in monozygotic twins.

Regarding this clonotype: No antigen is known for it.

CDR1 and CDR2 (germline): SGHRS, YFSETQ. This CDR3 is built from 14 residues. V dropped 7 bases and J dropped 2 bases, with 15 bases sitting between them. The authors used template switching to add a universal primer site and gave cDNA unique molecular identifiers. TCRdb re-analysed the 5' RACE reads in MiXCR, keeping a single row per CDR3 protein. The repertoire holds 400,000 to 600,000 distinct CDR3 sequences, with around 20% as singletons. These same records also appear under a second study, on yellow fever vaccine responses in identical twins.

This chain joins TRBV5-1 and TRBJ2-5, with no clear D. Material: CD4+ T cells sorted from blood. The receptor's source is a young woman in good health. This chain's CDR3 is CASAWYQKQETQYF. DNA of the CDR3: TGCGCCAGCGCGTGGTACCAGAAGCAAGAGACCCAGTACTTC.